The clone carrying this T cell receptor beta chain was recorded a few times. The antigen is undetermined. The sample is drawn from a study of human T cells and chemical hapten exposure. In the original workflow: A per-sample median of about 100,000 TCRs was observed, with counts ranging from about 23,224 to 690,600. TCRdb called the RACE reads again in MiXCR, with one record for every CDR3 protein. The V and J calls were not made by the authors but by TCRdb's processing. The repertoire holds around 380,000 distinct CDR3 sequences, with about 4.4% as singletons. The time point was: patch test 1, 2 weeks after DPC sensitization. Specified treatment: therapeutic diphenylcyclopropenone sensitization with weekly scalp DPC. Blood sampling occurred before each patch-test application. It was from unfractionated whole blood that total RNA was extracted. The V and J ends lost 3 bases and 3 bases respectively, with 11 bases between them. CDR3 length equals 14 residues. Germline V CDR1 and CDR2: SEHNR, FQNEAQ (reference sequence).

Study-level points and caveats: Patch test score was positively correlated with the counts of PT1 expanded TCRs.

The chain combines TRBV7-9 with TRBJ1-1; tentatively, D is TRBD1 (5 bases). This receptor was taken from a woman between 45 and 65 years old with alopecia areata. Some clones in this sample may be carry-over from other donors' samples. The source material was whole blood, sampled in connection with sensitization to the hapten diphenylcyclopropenone (DPC). In DNA, the CDR3 is TGTGCCAGCAGCTTTGGGGCGGGAGACACTGAAGCTTTCTTT. As protein: CASSFGAGDTEAFF.